This TCR beta chain was retrieved from a study of blood T cell repertoires in COVID-19. At the level of the study: The samples span acute and convalescent COVID-19 from the United States, Italy and Spain. Sample material is recorded as cDNA or gDNA derived from T cells, B-cell-depleted T cells, or PBMCs.

CDR1 and CDR2 from the germline V gene are SGHRS and YFSETQ. The CDR3 is made up of 16 amino acids. The ends were cut back, 4 bases at V and 3 bases at J, with 18 bases in the middle. As processed by the authors: Cell counts per sample came from amplifying reference gene primers. Method: immunoSEQ multiplex PCR; TCRdb's copy keeps in-frame clones and lacks some. V and J calls and clone size are given by that table; D and trimming were obtained from the DNA. Here the sample spans about 89,000 clones, about 80% being singletons. The J gene is TRBJ2-3, the V gene TRBV5-1, with a possible D match to TRBD2 (7 bases). The sequencing input was peripheral blood. This receptor was identified in a human donor in a cohort sampled during active COVID-19. Written as DNA, the CDR3 is TGCGCCAGCAGCCGGGGGGCAGGGAGGGAGACAGATACGCAGTATTTT. Protein product: CASSRGAGRETDTQYF.